A selection of T cell receptor beta chains follows, all from one sample in a study of T cell repertoires in cytomegalovirus infection. TCRdb reanalysed the reads using MiXCR and keeps one entry per CDR3 protein. The sample lists around 500,000 distinct CDR3 sequences, 40% to 50% occurring once. No antigens are known for them. Material: cultured PBMCs, obtained from culture after CMV antigen stimulation. Receptor source: a human donor in good health (CMV status not recorded). Some clones in this sample may be carry-over from other donors' samples. Both conserved end residues are part of each CDR3. The D gene is left open where the match is weak. Clone size is given for some rows only: seen once, a few or many times, or a class if the clone is expanded.

d_call	v_call	clone_size	j_call	cdr3_aa	cdr3_nt
-	TRBV20-1	once	TRBJ1-1	CSAEGHRNTEAFF	TGCAGTGCTGAGGGACATAGGAACACTGAAGCTTTCTTT
TRBD2	TRBV5-1	-	TRBJ2-3	CASSLNPSGLSTDTQYF	TGCGCCAGCAGCTTGAACCCTAGCGGGCTTAGCACAGATACGCAGTATTTT
TRBD2	TRBV20-1	few	TRBJ2-7	CSAIPIAGGPGQYF	TGCAGTGCTATACCTATAGCGGGGGGACCCGGGCAGTACTTC
-	TRBV24-1	-	TRBJ2-3	CATTSSKQGSLSTQYF	TGTGCCACCACGTCGAGCAAGCAGGGGAGCCTCTCTACGCAGTATTTT
-	TRBV7-4	-	TRBJ2-2	CASSPVASARGELFF	TGTGCCAGCAGCCCCGTTGCTAGCGCACGTGGGGAGCTGTTTTTT
TRBD1	TRBV28	-	TRBJ1-2	CASRGTGTEHGYTF	TGTGCCAGCAGGGGAACCGGGACAGAGCATGGCTACACCTTC
-	TRBV12-3/TRBV12-4	-	TRBJ2-1	CASIQGGPGSSQFF	TGTGCCAGCATCCAAGGGGGTCCCGGGAGTTCGCAGTTCTTC
-	TRBV10-2	few	TRBJ1-5	CASSEEWGSQPQHF	TGCGCCAGCAGTGAGGAGTGGGGATCTCAGCCCCAGCATTTT
-	TRBV7-8	-	TRBJ2-5	CASTMTEDQETQYF	TGTGCCAGCACCATGACAGAGGATCAAGAGACCCAGTACTTC
-	TRBV7-2	-	TRBJ2-1	CASSLGLGDEQFF	TGTGCCAGCAGCTTAGGGCTGGGTGATGAGCAGTTCTTC
TRBD2	TRBV10-3	-	TRBJ2-1	CATGLAGGLLYNEQFF	TGTGCCACGGGACTAGCGGGGGGCCTCCTCTACAATGAGCAGTTCTTC
-	TRBV7-9	-	TRBJ1-1	CASTGPLGTEAFF	TGTGCCAGCACAGGTCCCCTGGGGACTGAAGCTTTCTTT
-	TRBV11-2	-	TRBJ2-1	CASSLVPGGKVYNEQFF	TGTGCCAGCAGCTTAGTTCCCGGAGGGAAGGTCTACAATGAGCAGTTCTTC
-	TRBV7-2	few	TRBJ2-5	CASNLNRGLETQYF	TGTGCCAGCAACCTCAATCGGGGATTAGAGACCCAGTACTTC
TRBD2	TRBV11-3	-	TRBJ2-2	CASSSGLAGTNTGELFF	TGTGCCAGCAGCTCGGGACTAGCGGGAACGAACACCGGGGAGCTGTTTTTT
-	TRBV6-1	few	TRBJ1-1	CASSEGGEGISAFF	TGTGCCAGCAGTGAGGGGGGAGAGGGGATCTCCGCTTTCTTT
TRBD1	TRBV6-1	-	TRBJ2-1	CASSEDGPGQGIGEQFF	TGTGCCAGCAGTGAAGATGGACCGGGACAGGGGATTGGTGAGCAGTTCTTC
-	TRBV5-5	-	TRBJ1-1	CASSIRPTNTEAFF	TGTGCCAGCAGCATACGACCCACGAACACTGAAGCTTTCTTT
-	TRBV19	-	TRBJ1-1	CASKTGGTEAFF	TGTGCCAGTAAAACAGGTGGGACTGAAGCTTTCTTT
-	TRBV6-5	-	TRBJ1-1	CANSLGQYTEAFF	TGTGCCAACAGTCTCGGACAGTACACTGAAGCTTTCTTT
-	TRBV7-9	many	TRBJ1-2	CASSFRAGTTGSGYTF	TGTGCCAGCAGCTTTCGGGCAGGAACGACAGGATCGGGCTACACCTTC
-	TRBV7-8	-	TRBJ2-1	CASSSAGPARDNEQFF	TGTGCCAGCAGCTCCGCGGGCCCAGCAAGGGACAATGAGCAGTTCTTC
TRBD2	TRBV5-5	once	TRBJ2-3	CASSPRTLAGVTDTQYF	TGTGCCAGCAGCCCGCGAACACTAGCGGGGGTCACAGATACGCAGTATTTT
-	TRBV7-9	-	TRBJ2-1	CASSRNSRDEQFF	TGTGCCAGCAGCCGTAACTCTAGGGATGAGCAGTTCTTC
TRBD2	TRBV9	-	TRBJ2-5	CASSALAGKEGTQYF	TGTGCCAGCAGCGCACTAGCGGGCAAAGAAGGGACCCAGTACTTC
-	TRBV7-9	-	TRBJ2-1	CASSFADSYNEQFF	TGTGCCAGCAGCTTCGCCGACAGTTACAATGAGCAGTTCTTC